This T cell receptor beta chain appears in the sequencing data of a study of blood T cell repertoires in COVID-19. Study-wide background: The United States, Italy and Spain were the sources of the acute and convalescent COVID-19 samples.

CDR3 size: 14 residues. As processed by the authors: Estimates of nucleated cell counts were drawn from the amplification of reference gene primers. TCRdb keeps only in-frame clones here, not all; method: immunoSEQ multiplex PCR. V and J calls plus clone size are reproduced from that table; the DNA served to infer D and trimming. The sample shows 55,000 to 65,000 clones, roughly 88% of them seen only once. The sample taken for sequencing was peripheral blood. The chain is built from TRBV1 and TRBJ1-1. TRBV1 is a pseudogene segment. The receptor was derived from a human donor in a cohort sampled during active COVID-19. This CDR3 reads CTSPLRHGDTEAFF. CDR3 bases: TGCACCAGCCCCCTACGTCACGGGGATACTGAAGCTTTCTTT.